The next 4 T cell receptor beta chains were all read from a single sample in a study of CD8 T cells in Susac syndrome (dated by TCRdb to between 2019 and 2020). Receptor libraries were prepared by the immunoSEQ multiplex PCR assay. RNA was extracted using the RNeasy kit, and 0.5 to 1 microgram was reverse transcribed with random hexamers. The public reads were reanalyzed by TCRdb: fastp trimming at Q25, MiXCR alignment, in-frame beta chains only. Every CDR3 protein is listed once, alongside the most common genes and DNA of its rows. Here the sample has 200,000 to 300,000 distinct CDR3 sequences; around 93% occur a single time. Around 0.07% of the sample belongs to the ten largest clones. The sequenced sample consisted of CD4+ T cells from PBMCs. The receptors shown here come from a human donor with multiple sclerosis.

This rearrangement joins TRBV7-2 to TRBJ2-1, with 10 bases identical to TRBD2. Germline lookup yields CDR1 SGHTA and CDR2 FQGNSA. The trim removed 4 bases at V and 6 bases at J, leaving 9 bases unmatched. CDR3 size: 16 residues. CDR3 region: CASSSFLAGAFNEQFF. The DNA of the CDR3 is TGTGCCAGCAGCTCATTCCTAGCGGGGGCTTTCAATGAGCAGTTCTTC.

CDR3 sequence reads: CSARLWFTEAFF. DNA for the CDR3: TGCAGTGCTAGATTGTGGTTCACTGAAGCTTTCTTT. V is TRBV20-1 and J is TRBJ1-1, with D unresolved. Germline V gene data show CDR1 as DFQATT and CDR2 as SNEGSKA (reference sequence). The CDR3 length is 12 residues. V lost 2 bases, J lost 4 bases, and 8 bases lay in between.

CDR3 bases: TGTGCCAGCTCACCAACCGGGACAGTCATGTACTCTGGAAACACCATATATTTT. This sequence encodes CASSPTGTVMYSGNTIYF. The chain is built from TRBV18 and TRBJ1-3, with 7 bases identical to TRBD1. The CDR3 length is 18 residues. Germline V gives CDR1 KGHSH, CDR2 LQKENI. The ends lost 2 bases at V and 0 bases at J; junction bases unmatched: 10.

This clonotype occurred once. The chain joins TRBV5-4 to TRBJ2-6; D remains unclear. This CDR3 is 15 amino acids long. V was clipped by 0 bases and J by 2 bases, with 6 bases between them. Germline CDR1 is SGHNT and CDR2 is YYREEE (reference sequence). This CDR3 reads CASSLVVTGANVLTF. CDR3 nucleotide sequence: TGTGCCAGCAGCTTGGTGGTGACTGGGGCCAACGTCCTGACTTTC.